One and the same sample provided the 23 T cell receptor beta chains below, sequenced in a study of blood T cell repertoires in COVID-19. This table comes from immunoSEQ multiplex PCR, and its TCRdb copy is limited to in-frame clones, with some not included. Altogether 90,000 to 120,000 clones are present, 88% being singletons, with the ten largest covering around 2%. The sequencing input was peripheral blood. These receptors were collected from a human donor in a cohort sampled during active COVID-19.

The CDR3 loop is CASSYQGGTEAFF. In DNA, the CDR3 is TGTGCCAGCAGTTACCAGGGGGGCACTGAAGCTTTCTTT. The rearrangement links TRBV6-5 to TRBJ1-1, with 7 bases that match TRBD1. Trimming cost V 2 bases and J 4 bases; bases outside gene matches: 1. The CDR3 length is 13 residues. In germline, CDR1 is MNHEY, CDR2 SVGAGI.

The chain joins TRBV5-6 to TRBJ1-4; D unresolved. CDR1 is SGHDT, CDR2 YYEEEE, per germline. The CDR3 contains 14 residues. V shed 0 bases and J shed 5 bases, with 8 bases lying between them. For the CDR3, the DNA is TGTGCCAGCAGCTTGGTCAGGAAGAATGAAAAACTGTTTTTT. It encodes CASSLVRKNEKLFF.

The chain couples TRBV5-8 to TRBJ2-7; 7 bases align to TRBD2. Germline V gene sequence: CDR1 SGHTS, CDR2 YDEGEE. V gave up 0 bases and J gave up 5 bases; unmatched junction bases: 8. The CDR3 is made up of 15 amino acids. CDR3 DNA sequence: TGTGCCAGCAGCTTGGGGGGACGGGGGGAACACGAGCAGTACTTC. It is translated as CASSLGGRGEHEQYF. Variable domain in full (rest from reference TRBV5-8 and TRBJ2-7): EAGVTQSPTHLIKTRGQQATLRCSPISGHTSVYWYQQALGLGLQFLLWYDEGEERNRGNFPPRFSGRQFPNYSSELNVNALELEDSALYLCASSLGGRGEHEQYFGPGTRLTVT.

The genes are TRBV20-1 and TRBJ1-5; TRBD1 matches at 9 bases. V lost 3 bases to trimming and J lost 2 bases; unmatched junction nucleotides: 17. CDR3 length equals 19 residues. CDR1 is DFQATT, CDR2 SNEGSKA, per germline (reference sequence). The CDR3 is CSASPSRDRETGGNQPQHF. CDR3 DNA: TGCAGTGCTAGTCCATCCCGGGACAGGGAAACGGGGGGCAATCAGCCCCAGCATTTT.

The genes are TRBV7-3 and TRBJ1-1; D might be TRBD1 (5 bases). This CDR3 spans 14 amino acids. Germline assignment: CDR1 SGHTA and CDR2 FQGTGA. V was clipped by 2 bases and J by 5 bases, with 12 bases between them. CDR3 nucleotide sequence: TGTGCCAGCAGCTTACAGGGTCTGGCGACTGAAGCTTTCTTT. Translating it yields CASSLQGLATEAFF.

In regard to this clone: Distinct nucleotide sequences in the sample also encode this CDR3. The chain employs TRBV28 and TRBJ2-5; D unresolved. The germline V gene encodes CDR1 MDHEN and CDR2 SYDVKM. This CDR3 has 14 residues. V lost 2 bases, J lost 4 bases, and 11 bases lay in between. In DNA form, the CDR3 reads TGTGCCAGCAGTTTAGCGTCTAGGCCAGAGACCCAGTACTTC. Its translation: CASSLASRPETQYF.

As concerns this clone: A much larger clone differs by one base, so this may be a read error. The rearrangement joins TRBV3-1 (or the pseudogene TRBV3-2) to TRBJ2-7; D remains ambiguous. Trimming left V 4 bases short and J 2 bases short, with 3 bases between. The CDR3 length is 11 residues. Germline V CDR1 and CDR2: LGHDT, YNNKEL (reference sequence). This CDR3 is CASSRAYEQYF. Here the CDR3 DNA reads TGTGCCAGCAGCCGCGCCTACGAGCAGTACTTC.

V is TRBV29-1 and J is TRBJ2-7; D gene uncertain. The CDR3 extends over 15 amino acids. CDR1 and CDR2 (germline): SQVTM, ANQGSEA. Trimming stripped 0 bases from V and 0 bases from J, with 12 bases between. The CDR3 is CSVEDVTESSYEQYF. In DNA form, the CDR3 reads TGCAGCGTTGAAGATGTGACGGAGAGCTCCTACGAGCAGTACTTC.

The gene calls are TRBV19 and TRBJ2-2, with TRBD1 identical over 9 bases. The CDR3 covers 14 residues. The V gene end was trimmed by 5 bases and the J gene end by 7 bases; junction bases not matched to a gene: 5. Germline loops: CDR1 LNHDA, CDR2 SQIVND (reference sequence). CDR3 in DNA: TGTGCCAGTAGTCAACAGGGGGCAGTCGGGGAGCTGTTTTTT. Translation: CASSQQGAVGELFF.

The chain joins TRBV6-5 to TRBJ2-5, with D perhaps matching TRBD2 (6 bases). The CDR3 sequence is 16 residues long. Germline V gene sequence: CDR1 MNHEY, CDR2 SVGAGI. The V end lost 0 bases, the J end lost 5 bases, and 16 bases lay between the germline ends. The CDR3 nucleotides are TGTGCCAGCAGTTACTCGAGAGCAGGGAGGTACGAGACCCAGTACTTC. This sequence encodes CASSYSRAGRYETQYF.

The V and J genes are TRBV29-1 and TRBJ2-7; 11 bases align to TRBD2. Germline V gene lookup returns CDR1 SQVTM and CDR2 ANQGSEA. Germline trimming cut 2 bases from V and 3 bases from J; bases unmatched to any gene: 3. CDR3 length: 14 amino acids. CDR3 residues: CSVETSGRIYEQYF. The CDR3 DNA is TGCAGCGTTGAAACTAGCGGGAGAATCTACGAGCAGTACTTC.

The chain uses TRBV14 and TRBJ2-5; 8 positions match TRBD2. Per germline, CDR1 SGHDN and CDR2 FVKESK. This CDR3 contains 13 residues. With V trimmed by 6 bases and J by 5 bases, 5 bases remained unmatched. The CDR3 DNA is TGTGCCAGCAGTCACTCGGGAGGGGAGACCCAGTACTTC. It is translated as CASSHSGGETQYF.

The V gene is TRBV28, the J gene TRBJ1-6; TRBD1 agrees at 10 bases. Trimming took 5 bases from V and 7 from J; bases not matched to a gene: 5. The CDR3 is 15 residues long. The germline CDR1 and CDR2 sequences are MDHEN and SYDVKM. The DNA of the CDR3 is TGTGCCAGCAGTGCGGACAGGGGGTGGAATTCACCCCTCCACTTT. It translates to CASSADRGWNSPLHF.

The genes are TRBV6-7 and TRBJ2-3; 7 bases map to TRBD1. TRBV6-7 qualifies as an ORF whose function is uncertain. The CDR3 sequence is 18 residues long. Germline trimming cut 2 bases from V and 0 bases from J; bases unmatched to any gene: 11. The CDR3, as DNA: TGTGCCAGCAGTTACCGAGGGGGCCGAGGCCCCAGCACAGATACGCAGTATTTT. This gives the protein CASSYRGGRGPSTDTQYF.

In this sample, this clone turned up once. V is TRBV6-1 and J is TRBJ1-5, with D possibly being TRBD1 (6 bases). The germline gives CDR1 MNHNS, CDR2 SASEGT. V lost 2 bases, J lost 6 bases, and 11 bases lay in between. CDR3 length: 14 amino acids. CDR3 sequence reads: CASSEPGAGQPQHF. The CDR3, as DNA: TGTGCCAGCAGTGAACCAGGGGCGGGTCAGCCCCAGCATTTT.

The rearrangement links TRBV29-1 to TRBJ2-2, with D maybe TRBD2 (5 bases). The CDR3 consists of 14 residues. Germline loops: CDR1 SQVTM, CDR2 ANQGSEA. V was trimmed by 8 bases and J by 5 bases, leaving 18 bases between them. DNA for the CDR3: TGCAGCACTTCCGGACCCCCGGGGACCGGGGAGCTGTTTTTT. It encodes CSTSGPPGTGELFF.

This chain uses TRBV5-5 with TRBJ2-7, with no clear D. The CDR3 sequence is 11 residues long. V was clipped by 1 base and J by 7 bases, with 6 bases between them. Germline CDR1 reads SGHKS; CDR2 reads YYEKEE (reference sequence). The CDR3 sequence is CASSLFEEQYF. The CDR3 bases are TGTGCCAGCAGCTTGTTCGAGGAGCAGTACTTC.

The chain recombines TRBV6-1 with TRBJ2-1, with 15 bases lining up with TRBD2. The V and J ends lost 3 bases and 7 bases, in that order; junction bases with no gene match: 4. Germline loops: CDR1 MNHNS, CDR2 SASEGT. CDR3 length: 16 amino acids. The CDR3 DNA follows: TGTGCCAGCAGTGACCTCGGGACTAGCGGGAGGAATGAGCAGTTCTTC. Translation gives CASSDLGTSGRNEQFF.

This chain connects TRBV9 to TRBJ2-2, with a weak D call TRBD2 (6 bases). Trimming removed 7 bases at V and 4 bases at J, with 11 bases between. The length of the CDR3 is 13 residues. The germline CDR1 and CDR2 sequences are SGDLS and YYNGEE. CDR3 in amino acids: CASGGLGTGELFF. The DNA of the CDR3 is TGTGCCAGCGGGGGGTTGGGCACCGGGGAGCTGTTTTTT.

The rearrangement links TRBV5-1 to TRBJ1-2; 7 nucleotides line up with TRBD1. The CDR3 has 14 residues. CDR1 SGHRS and CDR2 YFSETQ come from the germline V gene. Trimming removed 4 bases from V and 2 bases from J; junction bases left unmatched: 5. The CDR3 bases are TGCGCCAGCAGCACGACAGGGCCGAACTATGGCTACACCTTC. Translating it yields CASSTTGPNYGYTF.

V usage is TRBV27 and J usage is TRBJ1-6; D not resolved. CDR3 size: 15 residues. Germline assignment: CDR1 MNHEY and CDR2 SMNVEV (reference sequence). Trimming removed 4 bases from V and 0 bases from J, with 7 bases in between. The CDR3 loop reads CASSSWSSYNSPLHF. The CDR3 nucleotides read TGTGCCAGCAGTTCGTGGAGCTCCTATAATTCACCCCTCCACTTT.

The CDR3 sequence is CASSDGLAAYNEQFF. The CDR3 DNA reads TGTGCCAGCAGCGACGGACTAGCGGCCTACAATGAGCAGTTCTTC. The chain joins TRBV9 to TRBJ2-1; 10 nucleotides agree with TRBD2. The CDR3 spans 15 residues. Germline CDR1 reads SGDLS; CDR2 reads YYNGEE. Germline trimming cut 3 bases from V and 2 bases from J; bases unmatched to any gene: 2.

The rearrangement joins TRBV25-1 to TRBJ1-2, with 7 bases aligning to TRBD1. The trim removed 9 bases at V and 8 bases at J, leaving 12 bases unmatched. Germline V lookup: CDR1 MGHDK, CDR2 SYGVNS. The CDR3 contains 13 residues. CDR3 DNA sequence: TGTGCCAGTACGTGGGGGCAGGGGGACGGCTACACCTTC. Its translation is CASTWGQGDGYTF.